This T cell receptor beta chain was captured by sequencing in a study of T cell repertoires in cytomegalovirus infection. Study overall: Well-studied HLA-B-restricted CMV epitopes were used in the study alongside recently identified HLA-C-restricted ones. CMV infection and matching HLA type were both indicated by public TCR beta signatures. Whole-study findings and limits: Frequencies of public TCR beta families were cumulated, and this identified carriers of CMV plus the relevant HLA. Across the ex vivo response, the dominant clonotypes were HLA-C-restricted CMV-specific TCR beta clonotypes.

About this clonotype: Antigen unknown.

In TCRdb, the reads were re-called with MiXCR into one record per CDR3 protein. The sample records a few hundred thousand distinct CDR3 sequences, 40% being singletons. This CDR3 has 13 amino acids. Trimming stripped 0 bases from V and 5 bases from J, with 5 bases between. Germline loops: CDR1 MNHEY, CDR2 SVGEGT. Sequencing used cultured PBMCs, obtained from culture after CMV antigen stimulation. The chain has TRBV6-2 or TRBV6-3 and TRBJ2-1, with no clear D. This clonotype originated in a human donor in good health (CMV status not recorded). Some clones in this sample may be carry-over from other donors' samples. CDR3 DNA: TGTGCCAGCAGTTACTCGGGGAACAATGAGCAGTTCTTC. It encodes CASSYSGNNEQFF.